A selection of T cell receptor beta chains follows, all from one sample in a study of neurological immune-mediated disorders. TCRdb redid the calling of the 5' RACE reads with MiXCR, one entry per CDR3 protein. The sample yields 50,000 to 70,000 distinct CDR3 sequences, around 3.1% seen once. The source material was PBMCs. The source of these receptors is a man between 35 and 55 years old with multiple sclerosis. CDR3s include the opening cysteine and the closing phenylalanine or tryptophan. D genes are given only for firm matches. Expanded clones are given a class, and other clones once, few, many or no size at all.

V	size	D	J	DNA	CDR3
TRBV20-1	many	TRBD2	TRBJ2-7	TGCAGTGCTCCCCCGTCGGCGGGAGGGCCGTACGAGCAGTACTTC	CSAPPSAGGPYEQYF
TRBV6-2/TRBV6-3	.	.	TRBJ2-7	TGTGGCGCTTTCGGGGGCGGAAGGTACGAGCAGTACTTC	CGAFGGGRYEQYF
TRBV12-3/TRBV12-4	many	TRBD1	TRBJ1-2	TGTGCCAGCAGTGGCCGGGACAGCTATGGCTACACCTTC	CASSGRDSYGYTF
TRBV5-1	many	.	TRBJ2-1	TGCGCCAGCAGCGCAAGGGACCCCACCTACAATGAGCAGTTCTTC	CASSARDPTYNEQFF
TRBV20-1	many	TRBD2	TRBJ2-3	TGCAGTGCAAGACTAGCGGGAGTACCAGATACGCAGTATTTT	CSARLAGVPDTQYF
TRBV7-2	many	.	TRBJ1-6	TGTGCCAGCACAGGGGCGAGAGGTTCACCCCTCCACTTT	CASTGARGSPLHF
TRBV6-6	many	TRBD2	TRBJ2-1	TGTGCCAGCAGTTACTCGGGGACTAGCGGTTCGAAAAACAATGAGCAGTTCTTC	CASSYSGTSGSKNNEQFF
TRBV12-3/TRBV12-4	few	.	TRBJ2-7	TGTGCCAGCAGTGAGCAGGGTCCGGGATACGAGCAGTACTTC	CASSEQGPGYEQYF
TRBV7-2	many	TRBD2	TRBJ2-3	TGTGCCAGCAGCGCCTGGACTAGCGGGAGAACAGATACGCAGTATTTT	CASSAWTSGRTDTQYF
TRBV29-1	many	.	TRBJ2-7	TGCAGCGTTGAACGACAGGGTGTTCGGGGGGAGCAGTACTTC	CSVERQGVRGEQYF
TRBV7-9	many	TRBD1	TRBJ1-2	TGTGCCAGCAGCTTAGCCCGGGACAGGGTTTATGGCTACACCTTC	CASSLARDRVYGYTF
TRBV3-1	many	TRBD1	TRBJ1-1	TGTGCCAGCAGCAAGTCAAAGCAAAACGTCGGACAGGGGGCAAGGGGGAACACTGAAGCTTTCTTT	CASSKSKQNVGQGARGNTEAFF
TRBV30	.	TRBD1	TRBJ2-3	TGTGCCTGGAGTGCCACAGGGGTGAGCACAGATACGCAGTATTTT	CAWSATGVSTDTQYF
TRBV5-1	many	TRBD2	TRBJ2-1	TGCGCCAGCAGCTTTCTAGCGGGGTCCTACAATGAGCAGTTCTTC	CASSFLAGSYNEQFF
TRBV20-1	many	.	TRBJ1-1	TGCAGTGCTAGAGTCCAAGGGGGGTCCACTGAAGCTTTCTTT	CSARVQGGSTEAFF
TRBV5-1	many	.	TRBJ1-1	TGCGCCAGCAGCTTGGGAGGGCCCACTGAAGCTTTCTTT	CASSLGGPTEAFF
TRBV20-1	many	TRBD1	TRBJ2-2	TGCAGTGCTTCCAGGGGGACAGATGGGGACACCGGGGAGCTGTTTTTT	CSASRGTDGDTGELFF
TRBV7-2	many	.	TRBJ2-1	TGTGCCAGCCGCATCTCGGAGGGTTACAATGAGCAGTTCTTC	CASRISEGYNEQFF
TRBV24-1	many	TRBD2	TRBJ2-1	TGTGCCACCAGTGATTGGGGCCTAGCGGGAAACAATGAGCAGTTCTTC	CATSDWGLAGNNEQFF
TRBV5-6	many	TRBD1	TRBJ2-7	TGTGCCAGCAGCTTGGTTGGACAGGGGACGGGTCTCGAGCAGTACTTC	CASSLVGQGTGLEQYF
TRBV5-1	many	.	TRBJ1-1	TGCGCCAGCAGCTTAGGGGGGCCCCTGTCTGAAGCTTTCTTT	CASSLGGPLSEAFF
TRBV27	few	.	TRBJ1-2	TGTGCCAGCAGTTTTAGGGGGGATGGCTACACCTTC	CASSFRGDGYTF
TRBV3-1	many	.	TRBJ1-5	TGTGCCAGCAGCGCCACCGGTGGAAACCAGCCCCAGCATTTT	CASSATGGNQPQHF
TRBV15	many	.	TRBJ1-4	TGTGCCACCAGCAGAAACTCAGCTGCAACTAATGAAAAACTGTTTTTT	CATSRNSAATNEKLFF
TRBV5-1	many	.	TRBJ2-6	TGCGCCAGCAGCTTGGACCCTTCTGGGGCCAACGTCCTGACTTTC	CASSLDPSGANVLTF
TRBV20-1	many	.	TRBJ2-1	TGCAGTGCTTCCGAGGGGACGCCCTACAATGAGCAGTTCTTC	CSASEGTPYNEQFF
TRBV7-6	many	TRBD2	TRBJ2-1	TGTGCCAGCAGCCTCACTCGTGGAGGGAGGGCCGAGGGCAATGAGCAGTTCTTC	CASSLTRGGRAEGNEQFF
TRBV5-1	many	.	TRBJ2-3	TGCGCCAGCAGCTTGGGTGGACAGAGCACAGATACGCAGTATTTT	CASSLGGQSTDTQYF
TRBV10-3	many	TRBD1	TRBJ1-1	TGTGCCATCAGTGGGGGACAGGGGTGGGACACTGAAGCTTTCTTT	CAISGGQGWDTEAFF